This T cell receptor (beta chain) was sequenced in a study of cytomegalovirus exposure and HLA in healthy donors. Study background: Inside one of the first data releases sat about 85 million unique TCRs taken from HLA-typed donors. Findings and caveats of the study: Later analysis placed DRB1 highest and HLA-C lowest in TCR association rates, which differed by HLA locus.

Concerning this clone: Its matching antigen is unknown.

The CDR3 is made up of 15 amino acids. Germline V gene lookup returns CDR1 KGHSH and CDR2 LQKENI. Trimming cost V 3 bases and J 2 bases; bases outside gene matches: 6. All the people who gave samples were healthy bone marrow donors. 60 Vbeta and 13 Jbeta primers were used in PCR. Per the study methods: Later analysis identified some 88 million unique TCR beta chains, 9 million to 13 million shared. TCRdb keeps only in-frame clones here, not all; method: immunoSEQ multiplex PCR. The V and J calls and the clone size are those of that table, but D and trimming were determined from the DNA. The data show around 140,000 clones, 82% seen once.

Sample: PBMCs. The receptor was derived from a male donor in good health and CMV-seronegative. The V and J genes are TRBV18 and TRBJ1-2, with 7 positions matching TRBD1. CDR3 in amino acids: CASSPDRERNYGYTF. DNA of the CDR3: TGTGCCAGCTCACCCGACAGGGAACGGAACTATGGCTACACCTTC.